These 18 T cell receptor beta chains were sequenced from one sample in a study of blood T cell repertoires in COVID-19. Method: immunoSEQ multiplex PCR; TCRdb's copy keeps in-frame clones and lacks some. The sample carries about 320,000 clones, 90% recorded once. The sequenced sample was PBMCs or T cells enriched from blood (not recorded which). Source of these receptors: a man in his sixties who had recovered from COVID-19.

The CDR3 spells CASSPTGTGGNTIYF. In nucleotides, the CDR3 is TGTGCCAGCAGCCCAACCGGGACAGGAGGAAACACCATATATTTT. The gene calls are TRBV5-4 and TRBJ1-3; 8 positions agree with TRBD1. CDR1 and CDR2 (germline): SGHNT, YYREEE (reference sequence). The ends lost 4 bases at V and 4 bases at J; junction bases unmatched: 7. The length of the CDR3 is 15 residues.

The chain combines TRBV9 with TRBJ1-3; no firm D call. There are 14 residues in the CDR3. V was pared by 4 bases and J by 0 bases, with 8 bases between. CDR1 is SGDLS, CDR2 YYNGEE, per germline. CDR3 in DNA: TGTGCCAGCAGCCACAGAAGCTCTGGAAACACCATATATTTT. This codes for CASSHRSSGNTIYF.

The V and J genes are TRBV19 and TRBJ1-5, with 8 bases matching TRBD1. The CDR3 extends over 16 amino acids. Germline V gene lookup returns CDR1 LNHDA and CDR2 SQIVND (reference sequence). V trimming: 3 bases; J trimming: 1 base; junction bases outside the gene matches: 5. CDR3: CASSMTGARSNQPQHF. CDR3 bases: TGTGCCAGTAGTATGACAGGGGCGCGAAGCAATCAGCCCCAGCATTTT.

The chain couples TRBV6-5 to TRBJ2-3; 8 bases are a match to TRBD1. The CDR3 length is 14 residues. Germline values: CDR1 MNHEY, CDR2 SVGAGI. V lost 3 bases, J lost 9 bases, and 8 bases stayed unmatched. The CDR3 loop is CASSYDRGIETQYF. DNA for the CDR3: TGTGCCAGCAGTTATGACAGGGGAATCGAGACGCAGTATTTT.

V and J are TRBV19 and TRBJ2-2, with D perhaps matching TRBD1 (6 bases). This CDR3 region has 14 residues. CDR1 LNHDA and CDR2 SQIVND come from the germline V gene (reference sequence). V was shortened by 4 bases and J by 6 bases, with 12 bases between the two germline ends. The CDR3 DNA sequence: TGTGCCAGTAGTAACAGGGAAAGGGCCGGGGAGCTGTTTTTT. Its protein product is CASSNRERAGELFF.

The CDR3 DNA reads as TGTGCCAGTAGGCAGAGAGCGGGCACTGGAAACACCATATATTTT. Amino acid sequence: CASRQRAGTGNTIYF. J is TRBJ1-3 and V is TRBV19; D gene unclear. The CDR3 consists of 15 residues. Germline V CDR1 and CDR2: LNHDA, SQIVND (reference sequence). The V gene lost 6 bases and the J gene lost 2 bases, with 14 bases spanning the gap. Together with reference TRBV19 and TRBJ1-3, the CDR3 gives the full variable domain: DGGITQSPKYLFRKEGQNVTLSCEQNLNHDAMYWYRQDPGQGLRLIYYSQIVNDFQKGDIAEGYSVSREKKESFPLTVTSAQKNPTAFYLCASRQRAGTGNTIYFGEGSWLTVV.

The rearrangement joins TRBV4-3 to TRBJ1-5, with D possibly matching TRBD1 (6 bases). V shed 5 bases and J shed 0 bases, with 20 bases lying between them. The CDR3 covers 18 residues. Germline CDR1 reads LGHNA; CDR2 reads YSLEER. The CDR3 is CASSTAYLGQLSNQPQHF. The CDR3 region has the DNA TGCGCCAGCAGCACCGCCTATCTAGGACAGCTTAGCAATCAGCCCCAGCATTTT.

The V call is TRBV6-2 or TRBV6-3, the J call TRBJ1-5; no clear D gene. Germline V gene data show CDR1 as MNHEY and CDR2 as SVGEGT. The CDR3 extends over 19 amino acids. V was trimmed by 4 bases and J by 0 bases, leaving 22 bases between them. CDR3 DNA sequence: TGTGCCAGCAGTTGGGTCCGCGGTTCAACGCCTTATAGCAATCAGCCCCAGCATTTT. Translated: CASSWVRGSTPYSNQPQHF.

The V call is TRBV19, the J call TRBJ2-3; 8 positions agree with TRBD2. Germline lookup yields CDR1 LNHDA and CDR2 SQIVND (reference sequence). This CDR3 is built from 15 residues. The V gene end was trimmed by 5 bases and the J gene end by 2 bases; junction bases not matched to a gene: 6. CDR3 coding DNA: TGTGCCAGTAGTGGGCGCGGGGGGAACACAGATACGCAGTATTTT. This encodes CASSGRGGNTDTQYF.

This chain connects TRBV2 to TRBJ1-2, with D unclear. The CDR3 is made up of 14 amino acids. Germline V gene data show CDR1 as SNHLY and CDR2 as FYNNEI. The V end was cut by 5 bases, the J end by 2 bases, with 12 bases between. The CDR3 DNA reads TGTGCCAGCAGTCCCAGCGTTGGAAACTATGGCTACACCTTC. This encodes CASSPSVGNYGYTF.

The rearrangement links TRBV11-2 to TRBJ2-7; TRBD1 agrees at 9 bases. CDR1 is SGHAT and CDR2 is FQNNGV in the germline V gene. After removal of 5 bases from V and 5 bases from J, the junction contained 4 bases not matched to a gene. The CDR3 sequence is 13 residues long. This CDR3 reads CASSKQGANEQYF. The DNA for the CDR3 is TGTGCCAGCAGCAAACAGGGGGCGAACGAGCAGTACTTC.

This clone was counted once. The V and J genes are TRBV5-8 and TRBJ2-7, with TRBD1 matching over 7 bases. This CDR3 is 14 amino acids long. The V gene end was trimmed by 2 bases and the J gene end by 3 bases; junction bases not matched to a gene: 5. The germline CDR1 and CDR2 sequences are SGHTS and YDEGEE. CDR3 loop: CASSFGDSHYEQYF. The DNA for the CDR3 is TGTGCCAGCAGCTTCGGGGACAGCCACTACGAGCAGTACTTC.

This clone is a singleton in its sample. The chain is built from TRBV4-2 and TRBJ2-1; 10 bases agree with TRBD2. This CDR3 region has 18 residues. Trimming cost V 1 base and J 0 bases; bases outside gene matches: 6. In germline, CDR1 is LGHNA, CDR2 YNFKEQ. The CDR3 protein is CASSQVLAGDVSYNEQFF. DNA of the CDR3: TGTGCCAGCAGCCAAGTCCTAGCGGGAGATGTCTCCTACAATGAGCAGTTCTTC.

This chain connects TRBV3-1 (or the pseudogene TRBV3-2) to TRBJ1-4; 8 nucleotides agree with TRBD1. Germline assignment: CDR1 LGHDT and CDR2 YNNKEL (reference sequence). J lost 8 bases, V lost 1 base, and 6 bases had no gene match. CDR3 length: 15 residues. CDR3 sequence: CASSQGTGNAEKLFF. DNA for the CDR3: TGTGCCAGCAGCCAAGGGACAGGGAACGCCGAAAAACTGTTTTTT.

The chain is built from TRBV28 and TRBJ1-4, with TRBD1 identical over 9 bases. Germline V gene data show CDR1 as MDHEN and CDR2 as SYDVKM. The CDR3 has 15 amino acids. After removal of 6 bases from V and 7 bases from J, the junction contained 9 bases not matched to a gene. This chain's CDR3 is CASRQQGAFGEKLFF. DNA of the CDR3: TGTGCCAGCAGGCAACAGGGGGCCTTTGGTGAAAAACTGTTTTTT.

The chain couples TRBV11-2 to TRBJ1-2; 11 bases agree with TRBD1. Looked up from germline, CDR1 is SGHAT and CDR2 is FQNNGV. The CDR3 covers 14 residues. V was pared by 4 bases and J by 8 bases, with 6 bases of the junction left unmatched. This CDR3 is CASSWGQGVQGYTF. The CDR3 nucleotides read TGTGCCAGCAGCTGGGGACAGGGGGTCCAAGGCTACACCTTC.

This clone was seen a few times. This CDR3 is also generated by other DNA sequences in the sample. The chain joins TRBV7-9 to TRBJ1-1, with D perhaps TRBD1 (5 bases). The CDR3 runs 13 residues. Germline V gives CDR1 SEHNR, CDR2 FQNEAQ (reference sequence). V was shortened by 2 bases and J by 1 base, with 5 bases between the two germline ends. CDR3 DNA: TGTGCCAGCAGCTTAAGGGGGAACACTGAAGCTTTCTTT. It translates to CASSLRGNTEAFF.

This chain's CDR3 is CASSLGRADTQYF. As DNA, the CDR3 is TGTGCCAGCAGCTTGGGGAGAGCAGATACGCAGTATTTT. The J gene is TRBJ2-3, the V gene TRBV11-3; a weak D match, TRBD2 (5 bases). The CDR3 loop spans 13 amino acids. The ends were cut back, 3 bases at V and 4 bases at J, with 8 bases in the middle. CDR1 SGHNT and CDR2 YENEEA come from the germline V gene.